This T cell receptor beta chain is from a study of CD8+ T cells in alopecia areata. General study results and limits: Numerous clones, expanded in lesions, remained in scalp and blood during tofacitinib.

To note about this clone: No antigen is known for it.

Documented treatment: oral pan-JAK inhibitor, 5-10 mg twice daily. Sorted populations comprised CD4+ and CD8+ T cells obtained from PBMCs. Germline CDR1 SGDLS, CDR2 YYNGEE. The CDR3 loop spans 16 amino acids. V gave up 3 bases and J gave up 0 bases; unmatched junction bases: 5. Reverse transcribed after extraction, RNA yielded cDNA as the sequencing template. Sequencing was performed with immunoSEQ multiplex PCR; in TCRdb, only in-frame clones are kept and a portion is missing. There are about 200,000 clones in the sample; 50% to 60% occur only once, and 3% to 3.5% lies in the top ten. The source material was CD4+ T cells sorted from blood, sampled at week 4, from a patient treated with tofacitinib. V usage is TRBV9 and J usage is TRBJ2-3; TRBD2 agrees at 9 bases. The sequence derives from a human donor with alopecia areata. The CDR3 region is CASSGLAGASTDTQYF. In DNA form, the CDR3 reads TGTGCCAGCAGCGGTTTAGCGGGGGCCAGCACAGATACGCAGTATTTT.